This T cell receptor beta chain was found in a study of human T cells and chemical hapten exposure. Findings and limits, study-wide: Sensitizing with DPC caused no change in TCRs above 1 in 1000 frequency.

TCRdb itself ran the RACE reads through MiXCR, one entry per CDR3 protein. The sample shows over 55,000 distinct CDR3 sequences, 11% of them seen only once. As for time point: patch test 3, about 24 weeks after DPC sensitization. The treatment is: therapeutic diphenylcyclopropenone sensitization with weekly scalp DPC. From whole blood left unfractionated, total RNA was extracted. Trimming left V 0 bases short and J 7 bases short, with 8 bases between. This CDR3 spans 13 amino acids. From germline, CDR1 is SGHNT and CDR2 YYREEE (reference sequence). As for this clonotype: Its antigen is as yet unknown.

The source is a woman aged 45-65 years with alopecia areata. Some clones in this sample may be carry-over from other donors' samples. The sequencing here drew on whole blood, taken in connection with sensitization to the hapten diphenylcyclopropenone (DPC). V gene TRBV5-4 combines with J gene TRBJ2-4; D gene unclear. The CDR3 sequence: CASSLGLGNIQYF. CDR3 DNA sequence: TGTGCCAGCAGCTTGGGACTGGGGAACATTCAGTACTTC. Combining the CDR3 with reference TRBV5-4 and TRBJ2-4 gives the whole variable domain ETGVTQSPTHLIKTRGQQVTLRCSSQSGHNTVSWYQQALGQGPQFIFQYYREEENGRGNFPPRFSGLQFPNYSSELNVNALELDDSALYLCASSLGLGNIQYFGAGTRLSVL.